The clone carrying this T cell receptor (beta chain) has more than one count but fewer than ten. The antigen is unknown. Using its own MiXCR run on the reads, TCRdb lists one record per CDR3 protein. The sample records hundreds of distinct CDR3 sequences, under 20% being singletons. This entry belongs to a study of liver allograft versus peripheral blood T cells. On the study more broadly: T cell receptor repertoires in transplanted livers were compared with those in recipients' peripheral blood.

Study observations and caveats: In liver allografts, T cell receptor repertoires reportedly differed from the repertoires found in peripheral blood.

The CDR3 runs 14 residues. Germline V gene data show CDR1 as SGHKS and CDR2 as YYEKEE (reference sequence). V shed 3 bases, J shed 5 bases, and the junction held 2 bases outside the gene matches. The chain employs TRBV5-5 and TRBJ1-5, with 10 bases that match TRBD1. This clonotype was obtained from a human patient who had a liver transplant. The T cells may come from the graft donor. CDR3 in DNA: TGTGCCAGCAGCTGGGACAGGGGTGATCAGCCCCAGCATTTT. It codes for CASSWDRGDQPQHF.